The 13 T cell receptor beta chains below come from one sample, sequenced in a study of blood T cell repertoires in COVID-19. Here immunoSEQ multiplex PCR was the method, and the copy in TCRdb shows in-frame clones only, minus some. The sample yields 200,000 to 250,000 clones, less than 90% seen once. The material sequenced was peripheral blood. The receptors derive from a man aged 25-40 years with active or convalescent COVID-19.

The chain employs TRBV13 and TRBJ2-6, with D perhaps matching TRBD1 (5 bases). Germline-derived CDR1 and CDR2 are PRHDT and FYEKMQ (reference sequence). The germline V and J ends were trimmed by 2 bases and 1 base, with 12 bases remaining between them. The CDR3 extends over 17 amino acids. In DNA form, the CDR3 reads TGTGCCAGCAGCTTAATTCAGGGAACTTCTGGGGCCAACGTCCTGACTTTC. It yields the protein CASSLIQGTSGANVLTF.

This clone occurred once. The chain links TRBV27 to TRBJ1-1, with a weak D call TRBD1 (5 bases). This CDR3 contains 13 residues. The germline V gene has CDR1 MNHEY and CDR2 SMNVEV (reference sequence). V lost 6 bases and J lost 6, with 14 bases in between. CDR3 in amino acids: CASSPGIPSEAFF. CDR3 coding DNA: TGTGCCAGCAGCCCAGGGATCCCTTCTGAAGCTTTCTTT.

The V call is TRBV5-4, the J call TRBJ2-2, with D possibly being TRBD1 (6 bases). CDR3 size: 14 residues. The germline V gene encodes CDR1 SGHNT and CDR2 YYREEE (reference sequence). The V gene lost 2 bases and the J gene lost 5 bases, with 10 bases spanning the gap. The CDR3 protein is CASSFYRETGELFF. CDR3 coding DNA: TGTGCCAGCAGCTTTTACAGGGAGACCGGGGAGCTGTTTTTT.

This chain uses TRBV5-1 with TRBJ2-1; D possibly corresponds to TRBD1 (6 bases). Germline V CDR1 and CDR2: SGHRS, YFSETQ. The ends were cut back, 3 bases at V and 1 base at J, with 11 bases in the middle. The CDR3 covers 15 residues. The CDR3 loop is CASSYAGTSYNEQFF. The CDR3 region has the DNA TGCGCCAGCAGCTATGCCGGGACATCCTACAATGAGCAGTTCTTC. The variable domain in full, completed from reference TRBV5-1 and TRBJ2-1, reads KAGVTQTPRYLIKTRGQQVTLSCSPISGHRSVSWYQQTPGQGLQFLFEYFSETQRNKGNFPGRFSGRQFSNSRSEMNVSTLELGDSALYLCASSYAGTSYNEQFFGPGTRLTVL.

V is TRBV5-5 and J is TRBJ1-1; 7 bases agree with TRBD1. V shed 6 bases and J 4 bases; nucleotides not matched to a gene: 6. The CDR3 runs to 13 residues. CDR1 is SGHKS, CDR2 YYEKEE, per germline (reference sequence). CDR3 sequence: CASIPQGITEAFF. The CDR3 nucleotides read TGTGCCAGCATCCCACAGGGGATCACTGAAGCTTTCTTT.

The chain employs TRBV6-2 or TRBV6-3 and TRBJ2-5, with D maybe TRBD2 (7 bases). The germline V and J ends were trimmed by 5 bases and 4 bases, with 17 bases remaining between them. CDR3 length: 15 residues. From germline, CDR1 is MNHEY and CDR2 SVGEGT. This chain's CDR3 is CASSRGARWGETQYF. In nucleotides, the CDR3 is TGTGCCAGCAGTCGGGGGGCAAGGTGGGGAGAGACCCAGTACTTC.

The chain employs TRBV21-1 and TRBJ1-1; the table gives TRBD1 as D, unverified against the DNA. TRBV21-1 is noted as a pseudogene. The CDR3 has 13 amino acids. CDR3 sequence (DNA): TGTGCCACCAAAACAGGGGGCGGTGGTGAAGCTTTCTTT. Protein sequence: CATKTGGGGEAFF.

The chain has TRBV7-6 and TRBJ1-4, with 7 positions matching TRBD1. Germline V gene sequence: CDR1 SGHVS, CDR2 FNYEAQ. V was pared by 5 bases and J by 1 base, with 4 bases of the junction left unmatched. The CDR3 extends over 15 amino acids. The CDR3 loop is CASSPRTGTNEKLFF. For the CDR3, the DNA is TGTGCCAGCAGCCCCCGGACAGGAACTAATGAAAAACTGTTTTTT. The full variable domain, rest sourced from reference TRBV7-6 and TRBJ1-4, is GAGVSQSPRYKVTKRGQDVALRCDPISGHVSLYWYRQALGQGPEFLTYFNYEAQQDKSGLPNDRFSAERPEGSISTLTIQRTEQRDSAMYRCASSPRTGTNEKLFFGSGTQLSVL.

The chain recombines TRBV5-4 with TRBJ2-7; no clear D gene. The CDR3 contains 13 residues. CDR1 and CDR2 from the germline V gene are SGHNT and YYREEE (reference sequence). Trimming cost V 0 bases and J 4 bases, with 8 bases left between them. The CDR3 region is CASSLEPKYEQYF. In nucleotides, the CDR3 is TGTGCCAGCAGCTTGGAGCCGAAATACGAGCAGTACTTC.

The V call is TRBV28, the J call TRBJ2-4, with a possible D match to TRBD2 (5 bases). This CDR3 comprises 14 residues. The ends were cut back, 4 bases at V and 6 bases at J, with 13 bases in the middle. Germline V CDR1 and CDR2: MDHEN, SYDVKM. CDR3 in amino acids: CASSSELEANIQYF. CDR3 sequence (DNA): TGTGCCAGCAGTTCCGAACTAGAAGCAAACATTCAGTACTTC.

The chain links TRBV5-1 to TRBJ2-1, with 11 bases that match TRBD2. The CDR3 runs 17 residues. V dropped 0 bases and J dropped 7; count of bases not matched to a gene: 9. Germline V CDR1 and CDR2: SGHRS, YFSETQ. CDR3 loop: CASSLDLSGRAGNEQFF. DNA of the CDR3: TGCGCCAGCAGCTTGGACCTTAGCGGGAGGGCCGGGAATGAGCAGTTCTTC.

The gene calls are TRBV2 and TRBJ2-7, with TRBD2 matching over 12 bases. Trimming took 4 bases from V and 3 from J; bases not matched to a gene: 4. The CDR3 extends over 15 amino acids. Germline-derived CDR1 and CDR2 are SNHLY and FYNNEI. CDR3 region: CASSGGLAGLYEQYF. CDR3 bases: TGTGCCAGCAGTGGAGGACTAGCGGGGCTCTACGAGCAGTACTTC. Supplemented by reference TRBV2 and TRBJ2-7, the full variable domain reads EPEVTQTPSHQVTQMGQEVILRCVPISNHLYFYWYRQILGQKVEFLVSFYNNEISEKSEIFDDQFSVERPDGSNFTLKIRSTKLEDSAMYFCASSGGLAGLYEQYFGPGTRLTVT.

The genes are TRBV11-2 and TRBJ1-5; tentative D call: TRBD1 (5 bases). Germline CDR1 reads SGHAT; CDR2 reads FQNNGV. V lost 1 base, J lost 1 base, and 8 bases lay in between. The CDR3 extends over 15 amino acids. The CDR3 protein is CASSLAGGSNQPQHF. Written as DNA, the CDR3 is TGTGCCAGCAGCTTAGCCGGGGGAAGCAATCAGCCCCAGCATTTT.